One sample yielded the 21 T cell receptor beta chains listed below, sequenced in a study of PD-1 blockade in classical Hodgkin lymphoma. Profiling relied on immunoSEQ multiplex PCR, and the TCRdb table lists in-frame clones only, not all of them. The table shows around 20,000 clones, with around four fifths occurring only once. Every single patient, without exception, relapsed after autologous stem cell transplantation, and brentuximab vedotin exposure varied. Sequencing used peripheral blood mononuclear cells (PBMCs), obtained before the second cycle of nivolumab. These receptors were collected from a human donor with classical Hodgkin lymphoma.

The rearrangement uses TRBV6-6 and TRBJ2-1; D gene uncertain. The V gene's germline CDR1 is MNHNY and CDR2 SVGAGI (reference sequence). This CDR3 spans 16 amino acids. The V and J ends lost 1 base and 6 bases respectively, with 16 bases between them. DNA for the CDR3: TGTGCCAGCAGTTACTTCGATTCGATTCCCCGCAATGAGCAGTTCTTC. It specifies CASSYFDSIPRNEQFF.

The rearrangement joins TRBV6-1 to TRBJ2-7; D gene unclear. The CDR3 covers 13 residues. The germline V and J ends were trimmed by 7 bases and 3 bases, with 13 bases remaining between them. Germline loops: CDR1 MNHNS, CDR2 SASEGT. The CDR3: CASTLGSGYEQYV. CDR3 bases: TGTGCCAGCACTCTGGGGTCTGGCTACGAGCAGTACGTC.

This clone showed up just once. The chain combines TRBV28 with TRBJ1-5; D is unresolved. Trimming cost V 6 bases and J 6 bases, with 15 bases left between them. The V gene's germline CDR1 is MDHEN and CDR2 SYDVKM. This CDR3 has 14 residues. For the CDR3, the DNA is TGTGCCAGCAGGGCGGCACCCCTAAGTCAGCCCCAGCATTTT. Translating gives CASRAAPLSQPQHF. The full variable domain, rest sourced from reference TRBV28 and TRBJ1-5, is DVKVTQSSRYLVKRTGEKVFLECVQDMDHENMFWYRQDPGLGLRLIYFSYDVKMKEKGDIPEGYSVSREKKERFSLILESASTNQTSMYLCASRAAPLSQPQHFGDGTRLSIL.

The rearrangement joins TRBV27 to TRBJ2-7, with 9 bases matching TRBD1. Trimming took 2 bases from V and 5 from J; bases not matched to a gene: 10. This CDR3 is 16 amino acids long. Germline assignment: CDR1 MNHEY and CDR2 SMNVEV (reference sequence). CDR3 sequence (DNA): TGTGCCAGCAGTTTAGGTCTGCGACAGGGGGATCACGAGCAGTACTTC. It translates to CASSLGLRQGDHEQYF.

V is TRBV5-5 and J is TRBJ1-6, with TRBD1 identical over 7 bases. The germline CDR1 and CDR2 sequences are SGHKS and YYEKEE (reference sequence). V was pared by 5 bases and J by 10 bases, with 6 bases of the junction left unmatched. The CDR3 is 13 amino acids. CDR3 coding DNA: TGTGCCAGCAGTTGGGACAGAACCTCACCCCTCCACTTT. Its protein product is CASSWDRTSPLHF.

This chain connects TRBV10-3 to TRBJ1-1; 10 bases are a match to TRBD1. The CDR3 extends over 14 amino acids. The germline gives CDR1 ENHRY, CDR2 SYGVKD. The ends lost 4 bases at V and 4 bases at J; junction bases unmatched: 3. CDR3 loop: CAISGQGASTEAFF. The CDR3 DNA is TGTGCCATCAGTGGACAGGGGGCTTCCACTGAAGCTTTCTTT.

The V call is TRBV18, the J call TRBJ2-1, with unresolved D. Germline V gene data show CDR1 as KGHSH and CDR2 as LQKENI. V was pared by 8 bases and J by 0 bases, with 11 bases between. The CDR3 runs 14 residues. The CDR3 loop is CASASPSSYNEQFF. CDR3 nucleotide sequence: TGTGCCAGCGCATCCCCCAGCTCCTACAATGAGCAGTTCTTC.

In its sample, this clone was seen a few times. This rearrangement joins TRBV19 to TRBJ1-1; weak D call: TRBD1 (6 bases). CDR1 is LNHDA, CDR2 SQIVND, per germline (reference sequence). The CDR3 covers 14 residues. V was shortened by 1 base and J by 5 bases, with 11 bases between the two germline ends. The CDR3 reads CASSIVKGVTEAFF. DNA for the CDR3: TGTGCCAGTAGTATAGTGAAGGGGGTTACTGAAGCTTTCTTT.

This clone was seen once. This chain joins TRBV4-3 and TRBJ2-6; 8 bases are shared with TRBD2. Per the germline V gene, CDR1 is LGHNA and CDR2 is YSLEER. CDR3 length equals 21 residues. V trimming: 3 bases; J trimming: 1 base; junction bases outside the gene matches: 17. Here the CDR3 DNA reads TGCGCCAGCAGCCAGGCAGCCCTAACTAGCGGAGCCCTGTCTGGGGCCAACGTCCTGACTTTC. As protein: CASSQAALTSGALSGANVLTF.

The count of this clone is one. This chain uses TRBV5-8 with TRBJ2-3; D remains unclear. Deletions cut 2 bases from V and 2 bases from J, with 9 bases between. Germline-derived CDR1 and CDR2 are SGHTS and YDEGEE. This CDR3 is 14 amino acids long. CDR3 nucleotides: TGTGCCAGCAGCTTAGCCCCGTACACAGATACGCAGTATTTT. Amino acids: CASSLAPYTDTQYF.

The CDR3 reads CASSSPFVGQETQYF. DNA of the CDR3: TGTGCCAGCAGTTCCCCGTTTGTGGGGCAAGAGACCCAGTACTTC. The V and J genes are TRBV28 and TRBJ2-5; D is ambiguous. Germline V gene data show CDR1 as MDHEN and CDR2 as SYDVKM. Trimming cost V 4 bases and J 2 bases, with 14 bases left between them. The CDR3 has 15 amino acids.

The chain uses TRBV30 and TRBJ2-7; 8 nucleotides line up with TRBD2. This CDR3 has 17 residues. V gave up 0 bases and J gave up 4 bases; unmatched junction bases: 14. Germline V lookup: CDR1 GTSNPN, CDR2 SVGIG (reference sequence). The CDR3 here is CAWSVRGGLASQYEQYF. The CDR3 DNA reads TGTGCCTGGAGTGTACGGGGGGGGCTAGCTTCCCAATACGAGCAGTACTTC.

The chain combines TRBV5-6 with TRBJ1-2; TRBD1 might be the D (6 bases). V shed 1 base and J shed 7 bases, with 26 bases lying between them. The CDR3 spans 18 residues. Germline assignment: CDR1 SGHDT and CDR2 YYEEEE. As DNA, the CDR3 is TGTGCCAGCAGCTTGATGGGTGTATGGGGGGCAGGTAGGAGTGGCTACACCTTC. Encoded protein: CASSLMGVWGAGRSGYTF.

The chain joins TRBV4-2 to TRBJ2-5, with 8 bases identical to TRBD2. This CDR3 spans 15 amino acids. Losses at the gene ends were 5 bases for V and 4 bases for J; bases not matched to a gene: 9. Germline V gene lookup returns CDR1 LGHNA and CDR2 YNFKEQ. The CDR3 DNA reads as TGTGCCAGCAGCTTGGGTAGACTAGCGCGAGAGACCCAGTACTTC. It translates to CASSLGRLARETQYF.

The chain has TRBV7-2 and TRBJ1-5; D call uncertain. Trimming pared 4 bases from V and 0 bases from J, leaving 10 bases between. Germline CDR1 reads SGHTA; CDR2 reads FQGNSA. The CDR3 spans 15 residues. The CDR3, as DNA: TGTGCCAGCAGCTCCGAAAGAAATAGCAATCAGCCCCAGCATTTT. Translation gives CASSSERNSNQPQHF.

This chain links TRBV9 with TRBJ1-2, with a tentative D call TRBD1 (6 bases). The CDR3 length is 15 residues. Germline V CDR1 and CDR2: SGDLS, YYNGEE. Trimming cost V 0 bases and J 3 bases, with 12 bases left between them. The CDR3 DNA is TGTGCCAGCAGCGTAGTGTGGGGGCTTGACTATGGCTACACCTTC. Its protein product is CASSVVWGLDYGYTF. Combining the CDR3 with reference TRBV9 and TRBJ1-2 gives the whole variable domain DSGVTQTPKHLITATGQRVTLRCSPRSGDLSVYWYQQSLDQGLQFLIQYYNGEERAKGNILERFSAQQFPDLHSELNLSSLELGDSALYFCASSVVWGLDYGYTFGSGTRLTVV.

The V and J genes are TRBV2 and TRBJ1-3; no firm D call. Trimming stripped 4 bases from V and 4 bases from J, with 8 bases between. The CDR3 has 13 residues. Germline V CDR1 and CDR2: SNHLY, FYNNEI. CDR3 amino acids: CASSVDGGNTIYF. CDR3 in DNA: TGTGCCAGCAGTGTGGACGGCGGAAACACCATATATTTT. The whole variable domain, filled in from reference TRBV2 and TRBJ1-3, reads EPEVTQTPSHQVTQMGQEVILRCVPISNHLYFYWYRQILGQKVEFLVSFYNNEISEKSEIFDDQFSVERPDGSNFTLKIRSTKLEDSAMYFCASSVDGGNTIYFGEGSWLTVV.

The chain has TRBV6-6 and TRBJ2-3; D unclear. Trimming stripped 8 bases from V and 6 bases from J, with 9 bases between. Germline lookup yields CDR1 MNHNY and CDR2 SVGAGI (reference sequence). This CDR3 contains 11 residues. CDR3 sequence (DNA): TGTGCCAGCTGGCAGGTCGATACGCAGTATTTT. Protein sequence: CASWQVDTQYF.

This clone is judged medium-sized. V usage is TRBV30 and J usage is TRBJ1-4, with D hard to call. The CDR3 consists of 14 residues. Germline CDR1 reads GTSNPN; CDR2 reads SVGIG (reference sequence). Trimming left V 3 bases short and J 6 bases short, with 14 bases between. In DNA, the CDR3 is TGTGCCTGGAGAAAAGTAGGATGGTATGAAAAACTGTTTTTT. Protein: CAWRKVGWYEKLFF. The full variable domain, rest sourced from reference TRBV30 and TRBJ1-4, is SQTIHQWPATLVQPVGSPLSLECTVEGTSNPNLYWYRQAAGRGLQLLFYSVGIGQISSEVPQNLSASRPQDRQFILSSKKLLLSDSGFYLCAWRKVGWYEKLFFGSGTQLSVL.

V usage is TRBV7-2 and J usage is TRBJ2-5; 7 bases align to TRBD2. Losses at the gene ends were 7 bases for V and 0 bases for J; bases not matched to a gene: 11. There are 16 residues in the CDR3. Germline V gene data show CDR1 as SGHTA and CDR2 as FQGNSA. CDR3 region: CASTPGGTAYQETQYF. DNA of the CDR3: TGTGCCAGCACCCCCGGGGGGACTGCGTACCAAGAGACCCAGTACTTC.

The J gene is TRBJ2-3, the V gene TRBV4-1; tentatively, D is TRBD1 (6 bases). Germline assignment: CDR1 MGHRA and CDR2 YSYEKL. V lost 0 bases and J lost 2, with 15 bases in between. This CDR3 has 17 residues. CDR3 in amino acids: CASSQETLTGFTDTQYF. CDR3 nucleotide sequence: TGCGCCAGCAGCCAAGAGACCCTGACAGGATTCACAGATACGCAGTATTTT.